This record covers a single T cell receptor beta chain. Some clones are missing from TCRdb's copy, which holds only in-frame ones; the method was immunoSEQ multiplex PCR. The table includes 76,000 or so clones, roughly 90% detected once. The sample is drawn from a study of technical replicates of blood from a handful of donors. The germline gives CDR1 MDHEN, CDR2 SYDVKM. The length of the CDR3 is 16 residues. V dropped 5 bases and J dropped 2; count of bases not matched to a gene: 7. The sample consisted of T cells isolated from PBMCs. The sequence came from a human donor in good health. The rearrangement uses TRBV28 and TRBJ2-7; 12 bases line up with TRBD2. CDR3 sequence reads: CASSPLGLAGPYEQYF. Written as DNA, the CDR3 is TGTGCCAGCAGTCCACTCGGACTAGCGGGACCCTACGAGCAGTACTTC.